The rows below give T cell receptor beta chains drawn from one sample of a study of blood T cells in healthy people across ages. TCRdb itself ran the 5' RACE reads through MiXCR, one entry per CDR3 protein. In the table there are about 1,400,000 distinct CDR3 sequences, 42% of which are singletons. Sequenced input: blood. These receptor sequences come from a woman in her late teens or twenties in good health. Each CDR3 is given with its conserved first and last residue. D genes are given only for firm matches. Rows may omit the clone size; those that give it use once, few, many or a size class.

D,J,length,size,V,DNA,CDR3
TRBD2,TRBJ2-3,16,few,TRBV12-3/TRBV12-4,TGTGCCAGCAGCCCTCGTGCGGGAGGGAGCACAGATACGCAGTATTTT,CASSPRAGGSTDTQYF
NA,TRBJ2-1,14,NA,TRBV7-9,TGTGCCAGCAGCTTAAGACTAGTTAATGATGAGCAGTTCTTC,CASSLRLVNDEQFF
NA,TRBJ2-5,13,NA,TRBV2,TGTGCCTCGATGGTAGAGGGCCAAGAGACCCAGTACTTC,CASMVEGQETQYF
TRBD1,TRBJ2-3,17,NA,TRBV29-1,TGCAGCGTTGAAAGCACAGGGGGCTCTCCGACCACAGATACGCAGTATTTT,CSVESTGGSPTTDTQYF
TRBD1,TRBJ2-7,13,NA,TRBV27,TGTGCCAGCTCGGGGACAGGGGGCGAAGAGCAGTACTTC,CASSGTGGEEQYF
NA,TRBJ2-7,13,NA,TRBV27,TGTGCCAGCAGTTTATACGGCCGCTACGAGCAGTACTTC,CASSLYGRYEQYF
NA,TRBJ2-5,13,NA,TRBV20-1,TGCAGTGCCCGTGGACCCCTGGGAGAGACCCAGTACTTC,CSARGPLGETQYF
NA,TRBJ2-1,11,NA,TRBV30,TGTGCCTGGAGCGAGATCAATGAGCAGTTCTTC,CAWSEINEQFF
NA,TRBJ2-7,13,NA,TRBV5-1,TGCGCCAGCAGCGCAGACAGACCCTACGAGCAGTACTTC,CASSADRPYEQYF
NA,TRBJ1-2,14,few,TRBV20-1,TGCAGTGCTAGACCACACCGGGACAACTATGGCTACACCTTC,CSARPHRDNYGYTF
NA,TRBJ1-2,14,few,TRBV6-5,TGTGCCAGCAGTCCCGGGACTAAGGGCCCGGGCTACACCTTC,CASSPGTKGPGYTF
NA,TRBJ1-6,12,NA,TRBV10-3,TGTGCCATCGGGAAGGGGAATTCACCCCCCCACTTT,CAIGKGNSPPHF
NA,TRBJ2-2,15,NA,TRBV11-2,TGTGCCAGCAGCGCAGACAGAATCGGCACCGGGGAGCTGTTTTTT,CASSADRIGTGELFF
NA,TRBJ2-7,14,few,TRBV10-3,TGTGCCATCCTCTCACTGAGCGCATCCTACGAGCAGTACTTC,CAILSLSASYEQYF
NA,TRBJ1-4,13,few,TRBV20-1,TGCAGCGTGCTAGATGGGGGGAGCGAAAAACTGTTTTTT,CSVLDGGSEKLFF
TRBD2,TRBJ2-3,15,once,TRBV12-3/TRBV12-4,TGTGCCAGCAGCCTGACTAGCGGGATATCAGATGTGCAGTATTTT,CASSLTSGISDVQYF
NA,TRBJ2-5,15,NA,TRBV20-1,TGCAGTGCTAGAGGGACAGGACCCCGGGGGGAGACCCAGTACTTC,CSARGTGPRGETQYF
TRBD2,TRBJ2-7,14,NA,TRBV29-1,TGCAGCGTTGAAGCGGAGGGTAGCGGGGGGCCCCAGTACTTC,CSVEAEGSGGPQYF
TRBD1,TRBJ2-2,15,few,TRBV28,TGTGCCAGCAGTTTAAGGCAGGGGGCCCCCGGGGAGCTGTTTTTT,CASSLRQGAPGELFF
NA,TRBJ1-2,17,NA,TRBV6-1,TGTGCCAGCAGTCCCATCGGACCGGCCGCAAGCATATATGGCTACACCTTC,CASSPIGPAASIYGYTF
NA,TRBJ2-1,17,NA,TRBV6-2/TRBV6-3,TGTGCCAGCAGTTACTCCCCGAGGGATAGGGCCTACAATGAGCAGTTCTTC,CASSYSPRDRAYNEQFF
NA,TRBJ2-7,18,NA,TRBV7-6,TGTGCCAGCAGCTTAGCGCCCTCCCCGGCGGGAACTGACTACGAGCAGTACTTC,CASSLAPSPAGTDYEQYF
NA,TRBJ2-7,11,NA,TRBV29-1,TGCAGCGTCAACGAAAAATACGAGCAGTACTTC,CSVNEKYEQYF
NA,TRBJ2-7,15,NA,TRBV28,TGTGCCAGCAGCCCAGAGCAGGGTATCGTCTACGAGCAGTACTTC,CASSPEQGIVYEQYF
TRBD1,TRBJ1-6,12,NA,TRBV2,TGTGCCGGAGGACAGGGGAATTCACCCCTCCACTTT,CAGGQGNSPLHF
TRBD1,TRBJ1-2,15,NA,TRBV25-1,TGTGCCAGCAGTGACGGACAGGCGCTTAACTATGGCTACACCTTC,CASSDGQALNYGYTF
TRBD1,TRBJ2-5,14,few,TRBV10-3,TGTGCCACCCTCGGACAGGGCGTTTTGGAGACCCAGTACTTC,CATLGQGVLETQYF
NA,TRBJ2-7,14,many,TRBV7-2,TGTGCCAGCAGCTTACAGGGGATTGGATACGAGCAGTACTTC,CASSLQGIGYEQYF
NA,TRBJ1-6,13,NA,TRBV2,TGTGTCAGCAGTCTGACAAGTAATTCACCCCTCCACTTT,CVSSLTSNSPLHF
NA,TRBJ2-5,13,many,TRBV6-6,TGTGCCAGCAGTCCCGACTACCAAGAGACCCAGTACTTC,CASSPDYQETQYF
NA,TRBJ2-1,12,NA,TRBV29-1,TGCAGCGTCCTCCCGGTCCACAATGAGCAGTTCTTC,CSVLPVHNEQFF
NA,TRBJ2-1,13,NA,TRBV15,TGTGCCACCAGCAGGAACCCAGGAGAGTCGCAGTTCTTC,CATSRNPGESQFF
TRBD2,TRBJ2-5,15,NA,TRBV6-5,TGTGCCAGCAGTCCCCGACTAGCGGCCTACAATGAGCAGTACTTC,CASSPRLAAYNEQYF
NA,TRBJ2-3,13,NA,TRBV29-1,TGCAGCGTTGAAGATGGAAGGTCAGATACGCAGTATTTT,CSVEDGRSDTQYF
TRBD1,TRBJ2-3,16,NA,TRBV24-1,TGTGCCACCAGTGATTTGGGGACAGGGGATAAAGATACGCAGTATTTT,CATSDLGTGDKDTQYF
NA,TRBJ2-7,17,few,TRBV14,TGTGCCAGCAGCCAAGATCATACTAGCAGCGTAGCTGGCGAGCAGTACTTC,CASSQDHTSSVAGEQYF
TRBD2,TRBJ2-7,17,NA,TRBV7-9,TGTGCCAGCAGCTCCGGCGTGAGGCTAGCGGATTCCTACGAGCAGTACTTC,CASSSGVRLADSYEQYF
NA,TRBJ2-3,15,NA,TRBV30,TGTGCCTGGAGTGAACCTAGTCTACAATGGGATATGCAGTATTTT,CAWSEPSLQWDMQYF
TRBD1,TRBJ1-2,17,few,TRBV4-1,TGCGCCAGCAGCCAAGGTACCTCTACAGGGGGCCCCTATGGCTACACCTTC,CASSQGTSTGGPYGYTF
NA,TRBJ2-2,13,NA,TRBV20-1,TGCAGTGCCCCGGACTCCCTTGACGGGGAGCTGTTTTTT,CSAPDSLDGELFF